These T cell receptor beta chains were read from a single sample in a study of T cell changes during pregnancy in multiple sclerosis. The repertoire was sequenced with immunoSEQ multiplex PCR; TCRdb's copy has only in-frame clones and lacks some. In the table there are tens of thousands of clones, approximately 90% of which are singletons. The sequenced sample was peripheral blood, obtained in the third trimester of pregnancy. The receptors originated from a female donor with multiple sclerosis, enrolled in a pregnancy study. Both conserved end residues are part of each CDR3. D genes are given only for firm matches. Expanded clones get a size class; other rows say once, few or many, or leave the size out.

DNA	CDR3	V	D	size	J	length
TGTGCCAGCAGTACCGGGACTATAACATTCACAGATACGCAGTATTTT	CASSTGTITFTDTQYF	TRBV2	TRBD2	NA	TRBJ2-3	16
TGCGCCAGCAGCCAAACTAGTTTCTACGAGCAGTACTTC	CASSQTSFYEQYF	TRBV4-1	NA	NA	TRBJ2-7	13
TGTGCCAGCAGCCCTACCGGGACAGGGTCCCCTAGCTCCTACAATGAGCAGTTCTTC	CASSPTGTGSPSSYNEQFF	TRBV7-3	TRBD1	NA	TRBJ2-1	19
TGTGCCAGCAGTGAAGTACAGCGGGAGGGATGGACAGATACGCAGTATTTT	CASSEVQREGWTDTQYF	TRBV6-1	TRBD2	NA	TRBJ2-3	17
TGTGCCAGCAGCAATAGGCAGGGGGGAGATCGCACTGAAGCTTTCTTT	CASSNRQGGDRTEAFF	TRBV4-2	TRBD1	NA	TRBJ1-1	16
TGTGCCAGCAGACCGACCCCGGGACAGCAGTATTTT	CASRPTPGQQYF	TRBV28	NA	NA	TRBJ2-3	12
TGTGCCAGCAGTAAGACAGGGCCGGCTTTCGAGCAGTACTTC	CASSKTGPAFEQYF	TRBV2	TRBD1	NA	TRBJ2-7	14
TGTGCCAGCGGTTTCGAACAGGGGGAGACTAGCGGTTACAATGAGCAGTTCTTC	CASGFEQGETSGYNEQFF	TRBV16	NA	NA	TRBJ2-1	18
TGTGCCAGCAGCGAGGGACTAGCGGGGAACAATGAGCAGTTCTTC	CASSEGLAGNNEQFF	TRBV5-4	TRBD2	NA	TRBJ2-1	15
TGCGCCAGCAGCCTGGAACATAACTATGGCTACACCTTC	CASSLEHNYGYTF	TRBV5-1	NA	once	TRBJ1-2	13
TGTGCCAGCAGCCCCTACGGGGCAGGAGGGAAACAAGAGACCCAGTACTTC	CASSPYGAGGKQETQYF	TRBV11-2	NA	NA	TRBJ2-5	17
TGCGCCAGCAGCTCGGGCTGGGGGGAACAAGAGACCCAGTACTTC	CASSSGWGEQETQYF	TRBV5-1	NA	NA	TRBJ2-5	15
TGTGCCAGCAGTGAAACCCCGGGACTAGCGGAGTACAATGAGCAGTTCTTC	CASSETPGLAEYNEQFF	TRBV2	TRBD2	NA	TRBJ2-1	17
TGTGCCAGCCGTACAGGGATTGGGGAAAAACTGTTTTTT	CASRTGIGEKLFF	TRBV6-6	NA	NA	TRBJ1-4	13
TGTGCCAGCAGTTTATCTATCCGGGACTCTGGGGCCAACGTCCTGACTTTC	CASSLSIRDSGANVLTF	TRBV27	NA	once	TRBJ2-6	17
TGCGCCAGCAGCTTACTGGGGGGGCCGAATGAAAAACTGTTTTTT	CASSLLGGPNEKLFF	TRBV5-1	NA	NA	TRBJ1-4	15
TGTGCCAGCAGCGCCGGGGGGGGTGCTCCGGGGCAGTACTTC	CASSAGGGAPGQYF	TRBV11-2	TRBD2	once	TRBJ2-7	14
TGTGCCAGCAGCAAGGGGGACAGGGGGTACGAGCAGTACTTC	CASSKGDRGYEQYF	TRBV9	TRBD1	NA	TRBJ2-7	14
TGTGCCAGCAGCCCACTAGCGGGAGGTCGCCACGAGCAGTACTTC	CASSPLAGGRHEQYF	TRBV6-5	TRBD2	once	TRBJ2-7	15
TGTGCCAGAAGCTTGCGGGAAACAGACCCGGGACAGGTCATGCTGCGTGGGGCCAACGTCCTGACTTTC	CARSLRETDPGQVMLRGANVLTF	TRBV5-3	TRBD1	NA	TRBJ2-6	23
TGTGCCAGCAGCTTTGACAGGGGGAGAGGCTACACCTTC	CASSFDRGRGYTF	TRBV7-9	TRBD1	few	TRBJ1-2	13
TGCGCCAGCAGCCAAAATCTCCCCCAGGGGCTGATTGAAGCTTTCTTT	CASSQNLPQGLIEAFF	TRBV4-1	NA	NA	TRBJ1-1	16
TGTGCCAGCAGTTCTTCAGGACTTGGGCTATGGAACACTGAAGCTTTCTTT	CASSSSGLGLWNTEAFF	TRBV28	NA	NA	TRBJ1-1	17
TGTGCCAGCAGCGGACAGGGACGACAGCCCCAGCATTTT	CASSGQGRQPQHF	TRBV27	TRBD1	few	TRBJ1-5	13
TGTGCCAGCAGTCCCGGGGGACTAGCGGGAGGGGGCAATGAGCAGTTCTTC	CASSPGGLAGGGNEQFF	TRBV9	TRBD2	NA	TRBJ2-1	17
TGTGCCACCGACTCAGACAGGGGAAATGGCTACACCTTC	CATDSDRGNGYTF	TRBV6-6	TRBD1	NA	TRBJ1-2	13
TGTGCCAGCAGCTCTAGCGATGAGCAGTTCTTC	CASSSSDEQFF	TRBV7-2	NA	NA	TRBJ2-1	11
TGTGCCAGCAGCCAAGATCTTGAACTAGCGGGAAGGAACAATGAGCAGTTCTTC	CASSQDLELAGRNNEQFF	TRBV4-2	TRBD2	NA	TRBJ2-1	18
TGCGCCAGCAGTGAGGAAGGGACAGGGATATATAGCAATCAGCCCCAGCATTTT	CASSEEGTGIYSNQPQHF	TRBV10-2	TRBD1	NA	TRBJ1-5	18
TGTGCCAGCAGCTTAGCTCCGGGACTAGAGTCCGAGCAGTACTTC	CASSLAPGLESEQYF	TRBV7-2	TRBD2	NA	TRBJ2-7	15
TGTGCCATCAGTGACAGGGTTACCCAGCCCCAGCATTTT	CAISDRVTQPQHF	TRBV10-3	NA	NA	TRBJ1-5	13
TGTGCCAGCAGCTTAGCGTCGGGACAGACCTACGAGCAGTACTTC	CASSLASGQTYEQYF	TRBV7-9	TRBD1	NA	TRBJ2-7	15
TGTGCCAGCAGTCCAGCGGGAAGGGACACCGGGGAGCTGTTTTTT	CASSPAGRDTGELFF	TRBV6-5	TRBD2	once	TRBJ2-2	15
TGTGCCAGCTCACCCGTACTATACAATGAGCAGTTCTTC	CASSPVLYNEQFF	TRBV18	NA	NA	TRBJ2-1	13
TGCGCCAGCAGCCCTCTCGGACTAGCGGGAGGGACTGGGAACAATGAGCAGTTCTTC	CASSPLGLAGGTGNNEQFF	TRBV4-1	TRBD2	NA	TRBJ2-1	19
TGCGCCAGCAGCTTGGGGACTAGCGGGAGGCGGGACATTCAGTACTTC	CASSLGTSGRRDIQYF	TRBV5-1	TRBD2	NA	TRBJ2-4	16
TGTGCCAGCAGCCACTCCTTGGGGCCGACTGGAGAGCAGTACTTC	CASSHSLGPTGEQYF	TRBV7-9	NA	NA	TRBJ2-7	15
TGCAGTGCTAGAGGAAGCGGTGAGCAGTTCTTC	CSARGSGEQFF	TRBV20-1	NA	NA	TRBJ2-1	11
TGTGCCAGCAGCTCCCCCGGGGTCAGCCCGAAACCGAACACCGGGGAGCTGTTTTTT	CASSSPGVSPKPNTGELFF	TRBV11-1	NA	once	TRBJ2-2	19
TGCGCCAGCAGCGTAGGACTAGCAGCCTACGAGCAGTACTTC	CASSVGLAAYEQYF	TRBV5-1	TRBD2	NA	TRBJ2-7	14
TGTGCCAGCATCGGTATAGGGGGCGGAGGAGATACGCAGTATTTT	CASIGIGGGGDTQYF	TRBV2	TRBD1	NA	TRBJ2-3	15
TGCGCCAGCAGCCACGGTGGGACAGGGAGAACGGACTATGGCTACACCTTC	CASSHGGTGRTDYGYTF	TRBV4-1	TRBD1	NA	TRBJ1-2	17